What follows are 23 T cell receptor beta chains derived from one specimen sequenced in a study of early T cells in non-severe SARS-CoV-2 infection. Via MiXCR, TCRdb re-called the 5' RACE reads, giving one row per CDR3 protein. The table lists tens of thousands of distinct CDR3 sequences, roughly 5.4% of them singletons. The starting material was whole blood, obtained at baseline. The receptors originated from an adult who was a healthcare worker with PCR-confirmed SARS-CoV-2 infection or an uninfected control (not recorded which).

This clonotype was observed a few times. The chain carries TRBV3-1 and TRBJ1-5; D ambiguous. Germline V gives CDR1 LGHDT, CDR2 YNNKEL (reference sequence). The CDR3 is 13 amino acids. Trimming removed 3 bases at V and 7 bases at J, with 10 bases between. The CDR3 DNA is TGTGCCAGCAGCCAGGACCTGGCCCAGCCCCAGCATTTT. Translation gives CASSQDLAQPQHF.

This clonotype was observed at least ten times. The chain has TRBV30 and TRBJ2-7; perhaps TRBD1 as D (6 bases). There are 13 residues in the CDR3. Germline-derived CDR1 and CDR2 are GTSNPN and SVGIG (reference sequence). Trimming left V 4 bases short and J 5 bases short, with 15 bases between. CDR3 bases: TGTGCCTGGACCCGGACAGTACTGAACGAGCAGTACTTC. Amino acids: CAWTRTVLNEQYF.

The CDR3: CASRGNTIYF. The CDR3 DNA sequence: TGTGCCAGCAGGGGGAACACCATATATTTT. The chain has TRBV6-6 and TRBJ1-3; no definite D call. The CDR3 spans 10 residues. Trimming pared 6 bases from V and 7 bases from J, leaving 4 bases between. Germline CDR1 is MNHNY and CDR2 is SVGAGI (reference sequence).

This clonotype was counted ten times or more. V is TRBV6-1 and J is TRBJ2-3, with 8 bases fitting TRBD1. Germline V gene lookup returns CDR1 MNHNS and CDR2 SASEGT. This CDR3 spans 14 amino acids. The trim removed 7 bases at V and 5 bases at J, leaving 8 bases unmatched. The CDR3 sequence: CASIQGAQGDTQYF. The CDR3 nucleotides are TGTGCCAGCATCCAGGGGGCGCAGGGAGATACGCAGTATTTT.

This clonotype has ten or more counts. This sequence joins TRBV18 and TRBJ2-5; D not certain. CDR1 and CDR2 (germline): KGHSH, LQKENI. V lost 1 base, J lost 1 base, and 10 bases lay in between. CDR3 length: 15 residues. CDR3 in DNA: TGTGCCAGCTCACCACAGGCTGGTTCCCAAGAGACCCAGTACTTC. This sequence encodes CASSPQAGSQETQYF.

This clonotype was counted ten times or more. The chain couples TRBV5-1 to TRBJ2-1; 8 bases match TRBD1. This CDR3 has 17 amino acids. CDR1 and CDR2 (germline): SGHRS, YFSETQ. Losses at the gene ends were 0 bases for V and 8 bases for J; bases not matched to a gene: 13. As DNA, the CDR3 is TGCGCCAGCAGCTTGGTTCTGCGGCAGGGGGCGTCGGATGAGCAGTTCTTC. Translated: CASSLVLRQGASDEQFF.

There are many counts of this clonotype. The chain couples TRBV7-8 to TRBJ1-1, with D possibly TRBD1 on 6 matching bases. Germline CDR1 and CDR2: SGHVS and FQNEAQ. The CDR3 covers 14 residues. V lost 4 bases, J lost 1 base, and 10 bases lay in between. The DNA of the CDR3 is TGTGCCAGCAGCTCTGGACAGCCGAACACTGAAGCTTTCTTT. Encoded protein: CASSSGQPNTEAFF. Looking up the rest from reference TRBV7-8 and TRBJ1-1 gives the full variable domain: GAGVSQSPRYKVAKRGQDVALRCDPISGHVSLFWYQQALGQGPEFLTYFQNEAQLDKSGLPSDRFFAERPEGSVSTLKIQRTQQEDSAVYLCASSSGQPNTEAFFGQGTRLTVV.

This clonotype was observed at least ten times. CDR3 in DNA: TGTGCCAGTAGTGGCTCGGGGGGGCGCAATGAGCAGTTCTTC. It translates to CASSGSGGRNEQFF. This chain joins TRBV19 and TRBJ2-1; 8 positions match TRBD2. The CDR3 extends over 14 amino acids. V trimming: 5 bases; J trimming: 6 bases; junction bases outside the gene matches: 6. Germline assignment: CDR1 LNHDA and CDR2 SQIVND (reference sequence). The full variable domain, rest sourced from reference TRBV19 and TRBJ2-1, is DGGITQSPKYLFRKEGQNVTLSCEQNLNHDAMYWYRQDPGQGLRLIYYSQIVNDFQKGDIAEGYSVSREKKESFPLTVTSAQKNPTAFYLCASSGSGGRNEQFFGPGTRLTVL.

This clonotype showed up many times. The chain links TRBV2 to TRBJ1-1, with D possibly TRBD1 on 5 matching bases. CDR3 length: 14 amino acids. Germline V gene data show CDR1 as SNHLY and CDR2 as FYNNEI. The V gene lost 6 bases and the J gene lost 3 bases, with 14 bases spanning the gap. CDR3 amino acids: CASRAGTRDTEAFF. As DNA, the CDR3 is TGTGCCAGCAGGGCTGGGACTCGGGACACTGAAGCTTTCTTT.

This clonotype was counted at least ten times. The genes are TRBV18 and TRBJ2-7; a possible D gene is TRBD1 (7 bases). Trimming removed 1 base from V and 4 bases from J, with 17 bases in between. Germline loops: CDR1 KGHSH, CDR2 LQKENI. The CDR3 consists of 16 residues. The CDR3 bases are TGTGCCAGCTCACCACGGCGGGACAGCTTGGGGTACGAGCAGTACTTC. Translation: CASSPRRDSLGYEQYF. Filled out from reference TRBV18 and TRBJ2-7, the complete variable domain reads NAGVMQNPRHLVRRRGQEARLRCSPMKGHSHVYWYRQLPEEGLKFMVYLQKENIIDESGMPKERFSAEFPKEGPSILRIQQVVRGDSAAYFCASSPRRDSLGYEQYFGPGTRLTVT.

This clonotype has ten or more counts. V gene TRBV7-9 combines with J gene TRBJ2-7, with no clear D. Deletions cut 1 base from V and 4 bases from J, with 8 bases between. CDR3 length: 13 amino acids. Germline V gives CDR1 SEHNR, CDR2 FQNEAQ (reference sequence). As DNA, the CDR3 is TGTGCCAGCAGCTTAGGTAGGACGTACGAGCAGTACTTC. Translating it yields CASSLGRTYEQYF.

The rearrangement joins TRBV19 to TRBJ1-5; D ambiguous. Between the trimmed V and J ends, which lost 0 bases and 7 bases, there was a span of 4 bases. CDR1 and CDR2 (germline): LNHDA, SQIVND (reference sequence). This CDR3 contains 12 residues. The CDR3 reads CASSIEAQPQHF. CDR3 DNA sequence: TGTGCCAGTAGTATAGAGGCCCAGCCCCAGCATTTT.

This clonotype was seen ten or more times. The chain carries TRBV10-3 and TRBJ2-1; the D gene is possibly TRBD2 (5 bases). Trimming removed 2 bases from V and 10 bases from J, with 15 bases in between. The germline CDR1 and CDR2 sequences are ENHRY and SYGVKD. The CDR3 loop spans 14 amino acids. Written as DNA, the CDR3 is TGTGCCATCAGTGAGCCGGGCGCGGCGGGCGAGCAGTTCTTC. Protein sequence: CAISEPGAAGEQFF.

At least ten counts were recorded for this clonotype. CDR3 amino acids: CASSRGQAYEQFF. CDR3 bases: TGTGCCAGCAGTAGGGGACAGGCCTATGAGCAGTTCTTC. This chain joins TRBV6-5 and TRBJ2-1; TRBD1 matches at 8 bases. The CDR3 sequence is 13 residues long. Per germline, CDR1 MNHEY and CDR2 SVGAGI. With V trimmed by 5 bases and J by 8 bases, 5 bases remained unmatched.

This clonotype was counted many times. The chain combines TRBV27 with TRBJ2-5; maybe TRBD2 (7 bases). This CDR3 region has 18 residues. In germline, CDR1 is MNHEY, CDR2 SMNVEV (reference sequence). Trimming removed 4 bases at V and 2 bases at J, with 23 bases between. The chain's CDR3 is CASSSIQGNGGLQETQYF. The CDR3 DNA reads TGTGCCAGCAGTTCGATACAGGGTAACGGGGGGCTACAAGAGACCCAGTACTTC.

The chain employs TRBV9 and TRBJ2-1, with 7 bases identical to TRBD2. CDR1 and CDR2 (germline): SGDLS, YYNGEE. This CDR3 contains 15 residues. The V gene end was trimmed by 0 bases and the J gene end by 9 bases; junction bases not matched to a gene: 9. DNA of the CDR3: TGTGCCAGCAGCGTAGGGGGGAGGGCCACGGGTGAGCAGTTCTTC. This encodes CASSVGGRATGEQFF.

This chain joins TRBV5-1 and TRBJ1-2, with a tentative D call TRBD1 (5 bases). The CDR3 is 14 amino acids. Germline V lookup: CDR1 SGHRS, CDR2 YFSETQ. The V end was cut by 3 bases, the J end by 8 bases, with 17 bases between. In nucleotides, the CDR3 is TGCGCCAGCAGCTCTCTCCCAGGGACGGAGGGCTACACCTTC. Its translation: CASSSLPGTEGYTF.

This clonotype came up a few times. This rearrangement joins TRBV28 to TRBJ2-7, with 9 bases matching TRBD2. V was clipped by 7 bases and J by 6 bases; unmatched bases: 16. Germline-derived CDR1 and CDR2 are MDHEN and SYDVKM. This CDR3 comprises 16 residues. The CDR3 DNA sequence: TGTGCCAGCACCGGCGGTAAGGGGACTAGCTTCCGCGAGCAGTACTTC. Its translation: CASTGGKGTSFREQYF.

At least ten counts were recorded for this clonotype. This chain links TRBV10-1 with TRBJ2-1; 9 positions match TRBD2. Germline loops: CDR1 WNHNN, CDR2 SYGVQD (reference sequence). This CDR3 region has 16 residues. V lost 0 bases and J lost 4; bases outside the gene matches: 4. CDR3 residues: CASSESASGVYNEQFF. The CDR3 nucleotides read TGCGCCAGCAGTGAGTCGGCTAGCGGGGTGTACAATGAGCAGTTCTTC.

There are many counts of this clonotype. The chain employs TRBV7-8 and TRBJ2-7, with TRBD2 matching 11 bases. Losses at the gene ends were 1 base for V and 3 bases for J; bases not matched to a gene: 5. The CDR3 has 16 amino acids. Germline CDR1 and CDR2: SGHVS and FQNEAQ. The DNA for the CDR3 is TGTGCCAGCAGCTTAGTCGTGACTAGCGGGAACTACGAGCAGTACTTC. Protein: CASSLVVTSGNYEQYF.

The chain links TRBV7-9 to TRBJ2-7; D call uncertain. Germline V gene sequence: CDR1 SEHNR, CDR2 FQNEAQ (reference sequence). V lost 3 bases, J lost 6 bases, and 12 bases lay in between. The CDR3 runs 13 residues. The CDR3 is CASSFSSFCEQYF. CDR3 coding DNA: TGTGCCAGCAGCTTCTCGTCCTTTTGCGAGCAGTACTTC.

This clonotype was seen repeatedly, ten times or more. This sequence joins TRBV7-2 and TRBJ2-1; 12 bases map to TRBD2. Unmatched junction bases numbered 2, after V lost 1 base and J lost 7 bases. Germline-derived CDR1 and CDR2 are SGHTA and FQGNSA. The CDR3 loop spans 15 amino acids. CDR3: CASSLVLAGGNEQFF. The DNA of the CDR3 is TGTGCCAGCAGCTTAGTGCTAGCGGGAGGGAATGAGCAGTTCTTC. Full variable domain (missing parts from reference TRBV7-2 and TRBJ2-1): GAGVSQSPSNKVTEKGKDVELRCDPISGHTALYWYRQSLGQGLEFLIYFQGNSAPDKSGLPSDRFSAERTGGSVSTLTIQRTQQEDSAVYLCASSLVLAGGNEQFFGPGTRLTVL.

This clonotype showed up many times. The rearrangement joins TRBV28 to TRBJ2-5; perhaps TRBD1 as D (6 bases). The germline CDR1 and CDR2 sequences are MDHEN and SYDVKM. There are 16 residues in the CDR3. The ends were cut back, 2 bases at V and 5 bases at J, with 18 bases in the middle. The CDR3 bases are TGTGCCAGCAGTTTAAGGGCAGGGGTGGTTGGGGAGACCCAGTACTTC. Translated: CASSLRAGVVGETQYF.